These 22 T cell receptor beta chains were sequenced from one sample in a study of beta chain features in type 1 diabetes. The isolated RNA, all of it, was reverse transcribed, so expressed TCRB transcripts were what got sequenced. Clones were read by immunoSEQ multiplex PCR, and TCRdb kept only the in-frame ones, dropping some. The sample lists 250,000 to 350,000 clones, roughly 13% occurring once. Study observations and caveats: For Type 1 diabetes patients, all four CD4+ subsets carried TCRB CDR3s that were moderately but significantly shorter.

These receptors' targets are unknown. The sequenced sample consisted of naive CD4+ T cells from blood. These receptors came from a man aged 25-45 years with type 1 diabetes.

The rearrangement links TRBV6-5 to TRBJ2-2; 8 bases fit TRBD1. CDR1 and CDR2 (germline): MNHEY, SVGAGI. CDR3 length: 14 residues. J was trimmed by 5 bases and V by 6 bases; bases with no gene match: 5. The CDR3 coding sequence is TGTGCCAGCAGGCAGGGGGCGCGAACCGGGGAGCTGTTTTTT. It is translated as CASRQGARTGELFF.

The table lists this clone with a few counts. V and J are TRBV5-4 and TRBJ1-1, with TRBD1 identical over 9 bases. Losses at the gene ends were 2 bases for V and 1 base for J; bases not matched to a gene: 6. The CDR3 is 16 amino acids. CDR1 and CDR2 (germline): SGHNT, YYREEE (reference sequence). In DNA, the CDR3 is TGTGCCAGCAGCTTAGGACAGGGGCTGGGGAACACTGAAGCTTTCTTT. Its translation: CASSLGQGLGNTEAFF.

The gene calls are TRBV13 and TRBJ2-7; 10 bases are a match to TRBD2. CDR1 is PRHDT and CDR2 is FYEKMQ in the germline V gene (reference sequence). The ends lost 0 bases at V and 1 base at J; junction bases unmatched: 6. The CDR3 extends over 17 amino acids. Written as DNA, the CDR3 is TGTGCCAGCAGCTTAGGCGCTCCTAGCGGGAGTTCCTACGAGCAGTACTTC. It is translated as CASSLGAPSGSSYEQYF. The full variable domain, rest sourced from reference TRBV13 and TRBJ2-7, is AAGVIQSPRHLIKEKRETATLKCYPIPRHDTVYWYQQGPGQDPQFLISFYEKMQSDKGSIPDRFSAQQFSDYHSELNMSSLELGDSALYFCASSLGAPSGSSYEQYFGPGTRLTVT.

J is TRBJ2-1 and V is TRBV28, with 8 bases matching TRBD2. V shed 11 bases and J 7 bases; nucleotides not matched to a gene: 13. This CDR3 region has 14 residues. The V gene's germline CDR1 is MDHEN and CDR2 SYDVKM. The CDR3 here is CAGHTPGLGNEQFF. The CDR3 nucleotides read TGTGCCGGACACACGCCGGGACTAGGGAATGAGCAGTTCTTC.

The chain recombines TRBV4-2 with TRBJ2-5; 14 bases are a match to TRBD2. The V segment lost 2 bases and the J segment 4 bases; nucleotides outside the gene matches: 12. From germline, CDR1 is LGHNA and CDR2 YNFKEQ. This CDR3 region has 19 residues. The CDR3, as DNA: TGTGCCAGCAGCCAACGCGAACCGGGACTAGCGGGAGTACGAGAGACCCAGTACTTC. As protein: CASSQREPGLAGVRETQYF.

CDR3 region: CASSQSTTSRQYF. The CDR3 DNA reads as TGCGCCAGCAGCCAATCGACTACAAGTAGGCAGTACTTC. The rearrangement uses TRBV4-1 and TRBJ2-5; D possibly corresponds to TRBD2 (5 bases). Germline V gives CDR1 MGHRA, CDR2 YSYEKL. The V gene lost 2 bases and the J gene lost 11 bases, with 15 bases spanning the gap. The CDR3 has 13 amino acids.

The chain has TRBV7-2 and TRBJ2-7, with TRBD2 matching over 14 bases. Germline lookup yields CDR1 SGHTA and CDR2 FQGNSA. J was trimmed by 5 bases and V by 5 bases; bases with no gene match: 5. This CDR3 is 15 amino acids long. The CDR3 DNA reads as TGTGCCAGCAGCCTAAGACTAGCGGGAGGGGACGAGCAGTACTTC. It translates to CASSLRLAGGDEQYF.

In the case of this clone: The identical CDR3 is also encoded by other nucleotide sequences in the sample. This CDR3 reads CASSSRSSYNEQFF. In DNA, the CDR3 is TGTGCCAGCAGCTCTCGCAGCTCCTACAATGAGCAGTTCTTC. This chain uses TRBV7-2 with TRBJ2-1; no clear D. The CDR3 covers 14 residues. Germline V CDR1 and CDR2: SGHTA, FQGNSA. V lost 4 bases and J 0 bases, leaving 7 bases between the germline ends. The full variable domain, completed using reference TRBV7-2 and TRBJ2-1, is GAGVSQSPSNKVTEKGKDVELRCDPISGHTALYWYRQSLGQGLEFLIYFQGNSAPDKSGLPSDRFSAERTGGSVSTLTIQRTQQEDSAVYLCASSSRSSYNEQFFGPGTRLTVL.

This clone showed up just a few times. This sequence joins TRBV2 and TRBJ2-2, with a weak D call TRBD2 (5 bases). Trimming took 6 bases from V and 4 from J, leaving 18 bases between them. The CDR3 consists of 16 residues. Germline V gives CDR1 SNHLY, CDR2 FYNNEI. In DNA form, the CDR3 reads TGTGCCAGCAGCTCGAGGCCGGGAACGGTCACCGGGGAGCTGTTTTTT. Its translation is CASSSRPGTVTGELFF.

This clone came up a few times. The genes are TRBV5-1 and TRBJ2-7, with 7 bases fitting TRBD1. Germline trimming cut 1 base from V and 5 bases from J; bases unmatched to any gene: 3. The CDR3 loop spans 13 amino acids. In germline, CDR1 is SGHRS, CDR2 YFSETQ. CDR3 DNA: TGCGCCAGCAGCTTGCCCGACAGGGACGAGCAGTACTTC. Protein product: CASSLPDRDEQYF.

The chain is built from TRBV28 and TRBJ1-3, with 7 bases that match TRBD1. Germline V gene lookup returns CDR1 MDHEN and CDR2 SYDVKM. V dropped 7 bases and J dropped 1; count of bases not matched to a gene: 13. The CDR3 covers 17 residues. The CDR3 is CASTIWTGANSGNTIYF. CDR3 DNA sequence: TGTGCCAGCACCATCTGGACAGGTGCGAATTCTGGAAACACCATATATTTT. The full variable domain, in which reference TRBV28 and TRBJ1-3 provide the parts outside the CDR3, is DVKVTQSSRYLVKRTGEKVFLECVQDMDHENMFWYRQDPGLGLRLIYFSYDVKMKEKGDIPEGYSVSREKKERFSLILESASTNQTSMYLCASTIWTGANSGNTIYFGEGSWLTVV.

As regards this clone: The junction departs from the called germline gene at one end, perhaps through a read error. V gene TRBV29-1 combines with J gene TRBJ2-1, with a weak D call TRBD1 (5 bases). The CDR3 sequence is 12 residues long. Germline V gives CDR1 SQVTM, CDR2 ANQGSEA. In DNA form, the CDR3 reads TGCAGCGTGGAAGGACAAGACAATGAGCAGTTCTTC. Its translation: CSVEGQDNEQFF.

This clone was seen only a few times. For the CDR3, the DNA is TGTGCCAGCAACAGAGACAGGGGGCTGTATGAAAAACTGTTTTTT. Protein: CASNRDRGLYEKLFF. The gene calls are TRBV2 and TRBJ1-4, with TRBD1 matching over 10 bases. V lost 7 bases, J lost 6 bases, and 8 bases stayed unmatched. Germline values: CDR1 SNHLY, CDR2 FYNNEI. The CDR3 is made up of 15 amino acids. The full variable domain, in which reference TRBV2 and TRBJ1-4 provide the parts outside the CDR3, is EPEVTQTPSHQVTQMGQEVILRCVPISNHLYFYWYRQILGQKVEFLVSFYNNEISEKSEIFDDQFSVERPDGSNFTLKIRSTKLEDSAMYFCASNRDRGLYEKLFFGSGTQLSVL.

Only a few counts were recorded for this clone. For the CDR3, the DNA is TGTGCCATCAGTCAGGGGCTACAGCTTCTCTACGAGCAGTACTTC. Translation gives CAISQGLQLLYEQYF. The chain joins TRBV10-3 to TRBJ2-7, with D tentatively TRBD1 (6 bases). Germline V lookup: CDR1 ENHRY, CDR2 SYGVKD. Trimming took off 5 bases at V and 3 bases at J, with 17 bases between the two ends. This CDR3 has 15 residues.

This chain joins TRBV7-2 and TRBJ2-3; 9 bases align to TRBD2. V gave up 5 bases and J gave up 3 bases; unmatched junction bases: 9. The CDR3 runs 16 residues. Germline values: CDR1 SGHTA, CDR2 FQGNSA. The CDR3 nucleotides are TGTGCCAGCAGCCATCGCCGGCTAGCGGGGACAGATACGCAGTATTTT. It codes for CASSHRRLAGTDTQYF.

This clone was seen only a few times. In DNA, the CDR3 is TGTGCCACCAGCACTCGGGATCAGCCCCAGCATTTT. It codes for CATSTRDQPQHF. The V and J genes are TRBV15 and TRBJ1-5, with unresolved D. Deletions cut 4 bases from V and 5 bases from J, with 6 bases between. There are 12 residues in the CDR3. Germline V CDR1 and CDR2: LNHNV, YYDKDF (reference sequence).

Note on this clone: Germline is not matched at one junction end, which may reflect a read error. CDR3 sequence (DNA): TGCAGCGTGGAAGAAGGGACAGCCTTTTCCTACAATGAGCAGTTCTTC. It is translated as CSVEEGTAFSYNEQFF. The genes are TRBV29-1 and TRBJ2-1; 7 positions match TRBD1. This CDR3 spans 16 amino acids. Germline CDR1 reads SQVTM; CDR2 reads ANQGSEA.

This chain uses TRBV25-1 with TRBJ1-4; no firm D call. This CDR3 has 15 amino acids. CDR1 is MGHDK, CDR2 SYGVNS, per germline. V was clipped by 6 bases and J by 8 bases, with 19 bases between them. The CDR3 coding sequence is TGTGCCAGCAGCCCGGATTTAGCAGGAGGAGAAAAACTGTTTTTT. This translates into CASSPDLAGGEKLFF.

This clone was seen only a few times. The V gene is TRBV7-8, the J gene TRBJ2-6; tentative D call: TRBD1 (6 bases). CDR3 length: 16 amino acids. Per germline, CDR1 SGHVS and CDR2 FQNEAQ. V shed 5 bases and J shed 4 bases, with 15 bases lying between them. CDR3 in amino acids: CASSRLQGAGANVLTF. CDR3 coding DNA: TGTGCCAGCAGCCGACTACAGGGTGCCGGGGCCAACGTCCTGACTTTC.

This chain connects TRBV5-4 to TRBJ1-2; D remains ambiguous. This CDR3 region has 16 residues. V lost 3 bases, J lost 0 bases, and 15 bases lay in between. Germline values: CDR1 SGHNT, CDR2 YYREEE (reference sequence). For the CDR3, the DNA is TGTGCCAGCAGCTACTGGACTCTCTGGACTAACTATGGCTACACCTTC. It translates to CASSYWTLWTNYGYTF.

The genes are TRBV7-6 and TRBJ2-1; 8 nucleotides agree with TRBD1. This CDR3 is 16 amino acids long. Germline assignment: CDR1 SGHVS and CDR2 FNYEAQ. V lost 4 bases, J lost 0 bases, and 5 bases stayed unmatched. The CDR3: CASSSTGASSYNEQFF. The CDR3 DNA reads as TGTGCCAGCAGCTCGACAGGGGCTAGCTCCTACAATGAGCAGTTCTTC.

This clone has only a few counts. The rearrangement links TRBV5-1 to TRBJ2-5; D is possibly TRBD1 (5 bases). This CDR3 spans 12 amino acids. CDR1 SGHRS and CDR2 YFSETQ come from the germline V gene. V was pared by 5 bases and J by 3 bases, with 8 bases between. Here the CDR3 DNA reads TGCGCCAGCAGTTTAGGGGAAGAGACCCAGTACTTC. Protein sequence: CASSLGEETQYF.